Included here is one TCR beta chain sequence, with context. The target antigen is unknown. The sample belongs to a study of vaccination and CD4 T cells after COVID-19. Points from the study as a whole: Sampling was limited to relatively few convalescent patients, with no early post-infection timepoints studied. The authors identified 304 of 307 vaccine-specific clones in convalescent patients as spike mono-reactive.

Treatment denoted: roughly 10-day PBMC culture with coronavirus spike peptide pools or control peptides (ViraFEST assay). In the ViraFEST assay, peptide-pool expansion preceded TCR sequencing of expanded clonotypes. Trimming removed 5 bases from V and 6 bases from J, with 12 bases in between. The length of the CDR3 is 13 residues. Germline CDR1 is SEHNR and CDR2 is FQNEAQ (reference sequence). The study sequenced cultured CD4+ T cell DNA using the Oncomine TCR Beta short-read assay. Genomic DNA extraction was carried out from cultured CD4+ T cells. TCRdb reanalysed the PCR reads using MiXCR and keeps one entry per CDR3 protein. The table has about 15,000 distinct CDR3 sequences, about 48% seen once.

Sequencing was performed on CD4+ T cells from blood, cultured in vitro. The rearrangement joins TRBV7-9 to TRBJ2-3, with unresolved D. This clonotype was sampled from a human donor who had recovered from COVID-19. DNA of the CDR3: TGTGCCAGCAGCAAAAAACCTAGGGATACGCAGTATTTT. It codes for CASSKKPRDTQYF.